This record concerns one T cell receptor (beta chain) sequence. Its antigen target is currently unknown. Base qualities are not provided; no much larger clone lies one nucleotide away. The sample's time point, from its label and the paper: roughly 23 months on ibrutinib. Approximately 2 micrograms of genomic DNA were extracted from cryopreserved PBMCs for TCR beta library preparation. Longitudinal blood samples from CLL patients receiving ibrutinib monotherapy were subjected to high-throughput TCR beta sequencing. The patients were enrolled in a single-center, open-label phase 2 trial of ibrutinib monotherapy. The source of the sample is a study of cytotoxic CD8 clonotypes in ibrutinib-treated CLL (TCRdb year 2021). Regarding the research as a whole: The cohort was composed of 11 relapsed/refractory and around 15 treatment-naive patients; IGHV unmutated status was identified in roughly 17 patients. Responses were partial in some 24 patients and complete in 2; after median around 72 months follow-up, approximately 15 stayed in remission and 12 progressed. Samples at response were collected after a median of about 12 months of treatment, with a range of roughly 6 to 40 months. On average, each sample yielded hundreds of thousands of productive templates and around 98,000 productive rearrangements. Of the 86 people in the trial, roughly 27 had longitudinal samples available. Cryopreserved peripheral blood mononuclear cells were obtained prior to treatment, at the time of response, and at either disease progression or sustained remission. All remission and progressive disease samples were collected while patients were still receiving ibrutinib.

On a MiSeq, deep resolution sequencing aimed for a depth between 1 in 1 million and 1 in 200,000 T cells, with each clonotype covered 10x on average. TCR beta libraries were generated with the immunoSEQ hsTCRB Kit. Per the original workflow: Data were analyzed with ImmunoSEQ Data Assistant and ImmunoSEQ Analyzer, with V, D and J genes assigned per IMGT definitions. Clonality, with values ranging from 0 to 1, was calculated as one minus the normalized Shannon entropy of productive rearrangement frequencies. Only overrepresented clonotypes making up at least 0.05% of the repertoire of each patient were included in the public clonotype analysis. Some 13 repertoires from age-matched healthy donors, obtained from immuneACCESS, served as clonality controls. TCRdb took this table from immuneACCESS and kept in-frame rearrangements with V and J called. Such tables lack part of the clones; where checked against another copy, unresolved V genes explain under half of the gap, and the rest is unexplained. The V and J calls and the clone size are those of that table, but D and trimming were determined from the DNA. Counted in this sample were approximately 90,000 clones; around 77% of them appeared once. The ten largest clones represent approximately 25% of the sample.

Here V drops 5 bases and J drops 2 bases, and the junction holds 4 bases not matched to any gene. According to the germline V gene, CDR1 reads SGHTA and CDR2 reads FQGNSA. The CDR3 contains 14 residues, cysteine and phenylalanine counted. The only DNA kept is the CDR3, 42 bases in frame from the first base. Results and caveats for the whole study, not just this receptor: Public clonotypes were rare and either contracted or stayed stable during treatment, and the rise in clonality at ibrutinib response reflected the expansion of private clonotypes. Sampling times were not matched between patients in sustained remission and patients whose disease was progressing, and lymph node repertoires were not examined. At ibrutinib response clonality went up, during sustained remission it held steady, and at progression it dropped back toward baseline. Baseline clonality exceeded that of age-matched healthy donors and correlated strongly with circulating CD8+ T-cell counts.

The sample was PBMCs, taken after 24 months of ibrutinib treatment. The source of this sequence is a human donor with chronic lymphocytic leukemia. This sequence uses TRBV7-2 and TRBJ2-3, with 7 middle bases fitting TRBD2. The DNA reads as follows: TGTGCCAGCAGCCCCGGGACTAACACAGATACGCAGTATTTT. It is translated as CASSPGTNTDTQYF.